These 9 T cell receptor beta chains originate from one sample sequenced in a study of regulatory T cells in long-lasting Graves disease. Indicated time point: persistent/refractory GD, antithyroid drugs over 5 years with positive TRAb. There was RNA extracted from PBMCs, and the TCR library was made from it. iRepertoire HTBI primers and Arm-PCR of CDR3 regions built TCR beta libraries. TCRdb called the multiplex PCR reads again in MiXCR, with one record for every CDR3 protein. The sample lists around 460,000 distinct CDR3 sequences, 20% to 25% occurring once. Sequences were derived from peripheral blood mononuclear cells (PBMCs), sampled when the disease was refractory, from a patient treated with antithyroid drugs. The receptors here all came from a female donor with Graves disease.

This clonotype was counted a few times. The chain couples TRBV11-3 to TRBJ2-4; D not resolved. The length of the CDR3 is 21 residues. Germline V lookup: CDR1 SGHNT, CDR2 YENEEA. V was clipped by 0 bases and J by 5 bases, with 29 bases between them. Written as DNA, the CDR3 is TGTGCCAGCAGCTTAGATTTGGGTGTGTTTCCGTCAGCCAAACCCGAAAACATTCAGTACTTC. Amino acid sequence: CASSLDLGVFPSAKPENIQYF.

This clonotype was detected many times. The rearrangement links TRBV15 to TRBJ2-7, with a possible D match to TRBD2 (5 bases). V shed 1 base and J shed 5 bases, with 18 bases lying between them. In germline, CDR1 is LNHNV, CDR2 YYDKDF (reference sequence). The CDR3 loop spans 16 amino acids. This CDR3 reads CATSRVQFASLHEQYF. The CDR3 DNA is TGTGCCACCAGCAGAGTTCAGTTTGCTAGCCTGCACGAGCAGTACTTC.

This chain uses TRBV2 with TRBJ2-5; D remains ambiguous. This CDR3 spans 13 amino acids. Germline CDR1 is SNHLY and CDR2 is FYNNEI. The V end lost 1 base, the J end lost 10 bases, and 13 bases lay between the germline ends. CDR3 DNA: TGTGCCAGCAGTGAAGGACCTCACCAGGTCCAGTACTTC. Protein product: CASSEGPHQVQYF.

This clonotype was found many times. The chain uses TRBV6-1 and TRBJ1-2; D remains unclear. V dropped 1 base and J dropped 4 bases, with 7 bases sitting between them. Germline V gene data show CDR1 as MNHNS and CDR2 as SASEGT. The CDR3 sequence is 13 residues long. CDR3 region: CASSEGAGYGYTF. The CDR3 nucleotides read TGTGCCAGCAGTGAAGGTGCGGGCTATGGCTACACCTTC.

This clonotype showed up many times. The gene calls are TRBV7-3 and TRBJ2-7; 7 nucleotides line up with TRBD1. The CDR3 length is 16 residues. The germline CDR1 and CDR2 sequences are SGHTA and FQGTGA. With 4 bases clipped from V and 4 bases from J, the junction kept 13 bases outside the gene matches. CDR3 residues: CASSWGQPGRGYEQYF. Written as DNA, the CDR3 is TGTGCCAGCAGCTGGGGACAGCCGGGTCGGGGTTACGAGCAGTACTTC.

This clonotype was observed a handful of times. The J gene is TRBJ2-7, the V gene TRBV20-1; the D is unclear. Germline CDR1 is DFQATT and CDR2 is SNEGSKA (reference sequence). The CDR3 is 15 amino acids. V was trimmed by 0 bases and J by 4 bases, leaving 16 bases between them. The chain's CDR3 is CSARDLSSSLYEQYF. CDR3 DNA: TGCAGTGCTAGAGATCTCTCTTCTAGTCTTTACGAGCAGTACTTC.

This clonotype was seen at least ten times. This chain joins TRBV12-3 or TRBV12-4 and TRBJ2-2; no clear D. Trimming took off 7 bases at V and 1 base at J, with 10 bases between the two ends. The CDR3 has 14 amino acids. CDR3 protein: CASIPDWNTGELFF. In DNA, the CDR3 is TGTGCCAGCATTCCCGATTGGAACACCGGGGAGCTGTTTTTT.

This clonotype occurred a few times. V usage is TRBV30 and J usage is TRBJ1-5; D possibly corresponds to TRBD1 (6 bases). V was pared by 5 bases and J by 7 bases, with 15 bases between. CDR3 length: 13 amino acids. Germline-derived CDR1 and CDR2 are GTSNPN and SVGIG (reference sequence). The CDR3 here is CAWDTGDTQPQHF. CDR3 DNA: TGTGCCTGGGACACGGGGGACACCCAGCCCCAGCATTTT.

In this sample, this clonotype turned up many times. This chain links TRBV12-3 or TRBV12-4 with TRBJ1-4; D remains ambiguous. The CDR3 contains 13 residues. Trimming took 2 bases from V and 10 from J, leaving 11 bases between them. The CDR3 DNA sequence: TGTGCCAGCAGTTTAAGGGCTGGCGTAAAACTGTTTTTT. It codes for CASSLRAGVKLFF.